A single sample gave rise to the 14 T cell receptor beta chains below, sequenced in a study of chemoradiotherapy in HPV16-positive cancers. The data were produced by immunoSEQ multiplex PCR, yet TCRdb's version contains in-frame clones alone and is incomplete. This repertoire shows under 70,000 clones, more than 90% found once; its top ten account for 3% to 4%. Here the sequenced sample was blood, taken from a patient who underwent chemoradiotherapy. The receptors were sampled from a human donor with HPV-associated anogenital cancer.

This clone was observed a handful of times. This chain links TRBV9 with TRBJ2-7, with D unclear. The CDR3 contains 14 residues. Germline CDR1 is SGDLS and CDR2 is YYNGEE. V was clipped by 5 bases and J by 3 bases, with 15 bases between them. The CDR3 loop is CASSDGQSVYEQYF. The CDR3 coding sequence is TGTGCCAGCAGTGATGGCCAGAGCGTCTACGAGCAGTACTTC.

The chain carries TRBV11-2 and TRBJ1-2, with no clear D. There are 14 residues in the CDR3. Trimming removed 5 bases from V and 4 bases from J, with 14 bases in between. Germline CDR1 is SGHAT and CDR2 is FQNNGV. In DNA, the CDR3 is TGTGCCAGCAGCAGCAGCCGAGGAATCTATGGCTACACCTTC. It encodes CASSSSRGIYGYTF.

The chain combines TRBV5-1 with TRBJ1-1; 12 bases map to TRBD1. J was trimmed by 5 bases and V by 5 bases; bases with no gene match: 4. The CDR3 sequence is 14 residues long. CDR1 and CDR2 from the germline V gene are SGHRS and YFSETQ. CDR3 loop: CASRRGQGATEAFF. In DNA form, the CDR3 reads TGCGCCAGCAGGAGGGGACAGGGGGCTACTGAAGCTTTCTTT. The full variable domain, rest sourced from reference TRBV5-1 and TRBJ1-1, is KAGVTQTPRYLIKTRGQQVTLSCSPISGHRSVSWYQQTPGQGLQFLFEYFSETQRNKGNFPGRFSGRQFSNSRSEMNVSTLELGDSALYLCASRRGQGATEAFFGQGTRLTVV.

The gene calls are TRBV7-2 and TRBJ2-1; D assignment may be TRBD1 or TRBD2 (5 bases each). Trimming left V 3 bases short and J 2 bases short, with 14 bases between. CDR1 SGHTA and CDR2 FQGNSA come from the germline V gene. The CDR3 is 16 amino acids. The DNA of the CDR3 is TGTGCCAGCAGCTTGAGGGGTACTAGAACCTACAATGAGCAGTTCTTC. Translating gives CASSLRGTRTYNEQFF.

The chain joins TRBV5-4 to TRBJ2-3; D perhaps matches TRBD2 (5 bases). The V end lost 4 bases, the J end lost 1 base, and 10 bases lay between the germline ends. The germline CDR1 and CDR2 sequences are SGHNT and YYREEE (reference sequence). This CDR3 has 14 amino acids. The CDR3 loop reads CASSPGGRTDTQYF. The CDR3 DNA follows: TGTGCCAGCAGCCCGGGCGGGCGCACAGATACGCAGTATTTT.

In this sample, this clone turned up once. J is TRBJ2-7 and V is TRBV19; 12 bases align to TRBD2. This CDR3 has 15 amino acids. The germline V gene has CDR1 LNHDA and CDR2 SQIVND (reference sequence). Trimming took 4 bases from V and 6 from J; bases not matched to a gene: 7. CDR3 DNA: TGTGCCAGTAGTAATGGTCGACTAGCGGGAGTCGAGCAGTACTTC. It specifies CASSNGRLAGVEQYF.

This clone is a singleton in its sample. V gene TRBV13 combines with J gene TRBJ2-2; no clear D. Germline V gene data show CDR1 as PRHDT and CDR2 as FYEKMQ (reference sequence). V was clipped by 8 bases and J by 3 bases, with 4 bases between them. The CDR3 sequence is 11 residues long. The CDR3, as DNA: TGTGCCAGCGGGGACACCGGGGAGCTGTTTTTT. Translating it yields CASGDTGELFF.

V is TRBV7-9 and J is TRBJ1-1; no clear D. This CDR3 comprises 14 residues. V was pared by 4 bases and J by 0 bases, with 9 bases between. Per germline, CDR1 SEHNR and CDR2 FQNEAQ (reference sequence). The DNA for the CDR3 is TGTGCCAGCAGCTCCGGATATGTGAACACTGAAGCTTTCTTT. Translating gives CASSSGYVNTEAFF.

This rearrangement joins TRBV30 to TRBJ2-7; possible D gene TRBD1, 6 bases. Trimming left V 1 base short and J 2 bases short, with 9 bases between. Germline CDR1 reads GTSNPN; CDR2 reads SVGIG (reference sequence). This CDR3 comprises 13 residues. The CDR3 sequence is CAWSGGGPYEQYF. CDR3 nucleotide sequence: TGTGCCTGGAGTGGAGGGGGTCCCTACGAGCAGTACTTC.

The J gene is TRBJ2-3, the V gene TRBV9; 12 bases align to TRBD2. Germline CDR1 and CDR2: SGDLS and YYNGEE. The CDR3 runs 15 residues. V was pared by 3 bases and J by 6 bases, with 5 bases of the junction left unmatched. The CDR3 nucleotides are TGTGCCAGCAGCGCCCGACTAGCGGGAGTGGATACGCAGTATTTT. This encodes CASSARLAGVDTQYF.

The rearrangement links TRBV19 to TRBJ1-2, with TRBD1 matching over 9 bases. V was clipped by 10 bases and J by 2 bases; unmatched bases: 5. The length of the CDR3 is 13 residues. CDR1 and CDR2 from the germline V gene are LNHDA and SQIVND (reference sequence). Here the CDR3 DNA reads TGTGCCACCCGACAGGGGGGCAACTATGGCTACACCTTC. Translated: CATRQGGNYGYTF.

The gene calls are TRBV10-2 and TRBJ2-7, with 10 bases matching TRBD1. Germline CDR1 WSHSY, CDR2 SAAADI. After removal of 6 bases from V and 3 bases from J, the junction contained 2 bases not matched to a gene. This CDR3 is 13 amino acids long. CDR3 residues: CASSWTGGYEQYF. The CDR3 DNA sequence: TGCGCCAGCAGCTGGACAGGGGGCTACGAGCAGTACTTC.

The rearrangement joins TRBV7-3 to TRBJ1-1; TRBD1 agrees at 7 bases. Germline V lookup: CDR1 SGHTA, CDR2 FQGTGA. Trimming removed 5 bases from V and 0 bases from J; junction bases left unmatched: 3. The CDR3 consists of 14 residues. The DNA for the CDR3 is TGTGCCAGCAGCGCGACAGGGATGAACACTGAAGCTTTCTTT. This translates into CASSATGMNTEAFF. Looking up the rest from reference TRBV7-3 and TRBJ1-1 gives the full variable domain: GAGVSQTPSNKVTEKGKYVELRCDPISGHTALYWYRQSLGQGPEFLIYFQGTGAADDSGLPNDRFFAVRPEGSVSTLKIQRTERGDSAVYLCASSATGMNTEAFFGQGTRLTVV.

V usage is TRBV6-5 and J usage is TRBJ2-7; 7 nucleotides align to TRBD1. Germline values: CDR1 MNHEY, CDR2 SVGAGI. V lost 5 bases to trimming and J lost 6 bases; unmatched junction nucleotides: 4. The CDR3 length is 12 residues. The CDR3 loop reads CASSRTGFEQYF. Written as DNA, the CDR3 is TGTGCCAGCAGTCGGACAGGTTTCGAGCAGTACTTC.